This TCR beta chain appears in the sequencing data of a study of cytomegalovirus exposure and HLA in healthy donors. Points from the study as a whole: In a later analysis, most CMV-associated TCR beta chains appeared HLA-restricted. Sequencing likely caused a cluster of highly shared sequence variants. Later genetic work tied a missense DCLRE1C variant to beta-chain V and J trimming. An analysis done earlier found most TCR beta V segments productive about 87% or about 30% of the time.

Amplification used 60 Vbeta primers and 13 Jbeta primers. Produced via immunoSEQ multiplex PCR; TCRdb's table is partial and in-frame only. The top ten hold almost 3% of the sample, which has over 100,000 clones, around three quarters seen once. A word on this clone: Its antigen is not known.

The TCR comes from a woman aged 18 to 35 in good health and CMV-seropositive. Sequencing was performed on PBMCs.

CDR3 amino acids: CASSPTFWNTEAFF. DNA of the CDR3: TGTGCCAGCAGTCCAACATTTTGGAACACTGAAGCTTTCTTT. The chain carries TRBV6-5 and TRBJ1-1; D is ambiguous. Germline CDR1 reads MNHEY; CDR2 reads SVGAGI. The CDR3 is 14 amino acids. V lost 5 bases to trimming and J lost 1 base, with 11 bases between them.